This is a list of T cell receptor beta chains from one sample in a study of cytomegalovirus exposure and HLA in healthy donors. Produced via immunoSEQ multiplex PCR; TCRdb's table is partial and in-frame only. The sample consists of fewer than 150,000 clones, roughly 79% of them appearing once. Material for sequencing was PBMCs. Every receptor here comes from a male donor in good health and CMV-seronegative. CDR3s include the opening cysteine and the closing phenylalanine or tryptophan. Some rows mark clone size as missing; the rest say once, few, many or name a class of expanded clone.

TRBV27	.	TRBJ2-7	CASGDRAYEQYF
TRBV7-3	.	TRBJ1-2	CASSPDKNYGYTF
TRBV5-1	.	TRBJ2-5	CASSPAGQETQYF
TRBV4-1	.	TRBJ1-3	CASSPDPAGSSSGNTIYF
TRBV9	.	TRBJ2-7	CASSPGQGAYEQYF
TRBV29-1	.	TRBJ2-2	CSVIPGLAGAPDTGELFF
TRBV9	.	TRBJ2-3	CASSGGLAGGADTQYF
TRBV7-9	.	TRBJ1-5	CASSLAEDRGLMGNQPQHF
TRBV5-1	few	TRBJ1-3	CASSLGGVENTIYF
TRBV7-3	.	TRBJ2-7	CASSRTHRGGYEQYF
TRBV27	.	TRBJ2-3	CASSLRRGGIVRTDTQYF
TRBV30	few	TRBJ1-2	CAWSPSGIYGYTF
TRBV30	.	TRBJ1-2	CAWTRRGAGNYGYTF
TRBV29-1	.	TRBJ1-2	CSVEVEQSYGYTF
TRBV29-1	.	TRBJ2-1	CSVPARQGGYNEQLF
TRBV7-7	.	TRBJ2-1	CASSPVAGLKFHEQFF